Below, one T cell receptor (beta chain) is given with its context. The target antigen is unknown. The method was immunoSEQ multiplex PCR; TCRdb's version includes in-frame clones alone and lacks a portion of them. The sample yields approximately 79,000 clones, 92% seen once. The data belong to a study of OX40 agonist ivuxolimab in advanced cancers. The CDR3 totals 15 residues. V lost 5 bases and J lost 2, with 15 bases in between. Germline V CDR1 and CDR2: SEHNR, FQNEAQ (reference sequence). Study conclusions and caveats: With doses of 0.1 to 3.0 mg/kg, CD4+ and CD8+ blood T cells had undergone clonal expansion by week 6.

The receptor was derived from an adult with an advanced solid tumor such as melanoma, head and neck, liver or kidney cancer. Sequences were derived from CD4+ or CD8+ T cells sorted from blood, sampled in a trial of the OX40 agonist ivuxolimab. V usage is TRBV7-9 and J usage is TRBJ2-5; D may be TRBD2 (5 bases). CDR3 sequence reads: CASSRPDGIQETQYF. The DNA for the CDR3 is TGTGCCAGCAGCCGCCCTGACGGGATACAAGAGACCCAGTACTTC. The whole variable domain, filled in from reference TRBV7-9 and TRBJ2-5, reads DTGVSQNPRHKITKRGQNVTFRCDPISEHNRLYWYRQTLGQGPEFLTYFQNEAQLEKSRLLSDRFSAERPKGSFSTLEIQRTEQGDSAMYLCASSRPDGIQETQYFGPGTRLLVL.